The clone carrying this T cell receptor beta chain was seen more than once but under ten times. This sample stems from a study of response to subunit inactivated influenza vaccine. Trimming removed 6 bases at V and 6 bases at J, with 13 bases between. The CDR3 runs to 14 residues. Germline V gives CDR1 SGHDT, CDR2 YYEEEE. TCRdb itself ran the RT-PCR reads through MiXCR, one entry per CDR3 protein. This table holds about 610,000 distinct CDR3 sequences, 12% to 15% found once. The sample consisted of PBMCs from blood, taken 11 to 12 days after vaccination. The rearrangement joins TRBV5-6 to TRBJ1-6, with D possibly TRBD1 on 5 matching bases. The TCR comes from a man aged 50-60 years who received an inactivated influenza vaccine. In nucleotides, the CDR3 is TGTGCCAGCACCCTGGGGCAGGTTAATTCACCCCTCCACTTT. This sequence encodes CASTLGQVNSPLHF.